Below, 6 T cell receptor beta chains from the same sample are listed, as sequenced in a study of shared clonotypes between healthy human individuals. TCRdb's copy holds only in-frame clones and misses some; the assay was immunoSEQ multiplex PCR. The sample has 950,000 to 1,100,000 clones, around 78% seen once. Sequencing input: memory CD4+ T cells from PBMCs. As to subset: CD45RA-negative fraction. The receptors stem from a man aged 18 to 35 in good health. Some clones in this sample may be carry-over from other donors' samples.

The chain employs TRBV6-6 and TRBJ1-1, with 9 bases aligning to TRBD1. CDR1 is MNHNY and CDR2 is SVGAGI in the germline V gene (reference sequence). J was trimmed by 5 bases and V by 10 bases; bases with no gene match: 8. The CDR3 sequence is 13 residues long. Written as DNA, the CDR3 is TGTGCCACTACAGGGGGCCCCGGGACTGAAGCTTTCTTT. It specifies CATTGGPGTEAFF.

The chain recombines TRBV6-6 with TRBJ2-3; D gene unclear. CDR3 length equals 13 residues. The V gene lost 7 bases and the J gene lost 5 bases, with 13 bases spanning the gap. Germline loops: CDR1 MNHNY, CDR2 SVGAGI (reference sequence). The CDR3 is CASKKAGVDTQYF. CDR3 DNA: TGTGCCAGCAAAAAGGCAGGAGTAGATACGCAGTATTTT.

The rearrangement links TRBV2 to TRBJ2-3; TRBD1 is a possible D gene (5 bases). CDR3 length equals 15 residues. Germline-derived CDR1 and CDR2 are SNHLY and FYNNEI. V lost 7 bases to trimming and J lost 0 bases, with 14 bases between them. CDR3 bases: TGTGCCAGCACTAGGGGCAGAATTAGCACAGATACGCAGTATTTT. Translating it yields CASTRGRISTDTQYF.

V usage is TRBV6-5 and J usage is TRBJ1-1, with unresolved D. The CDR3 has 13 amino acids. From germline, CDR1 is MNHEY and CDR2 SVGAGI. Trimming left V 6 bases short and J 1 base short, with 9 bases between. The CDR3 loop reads CASSVRSNTEAFF. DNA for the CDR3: TGTGCCAGCAGCGTCAGGTCGAACACTGAAGCTTTCTTT.

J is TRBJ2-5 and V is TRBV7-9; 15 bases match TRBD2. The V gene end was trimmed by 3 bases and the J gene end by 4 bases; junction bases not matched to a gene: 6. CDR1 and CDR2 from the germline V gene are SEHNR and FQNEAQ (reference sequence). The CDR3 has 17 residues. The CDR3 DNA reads TGTGCCAGCAGCTTCCCGGGACTAGCGGGAGGTCGAGAGACCCAGTACTTC. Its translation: CASSFPGLAGGRETQYF.

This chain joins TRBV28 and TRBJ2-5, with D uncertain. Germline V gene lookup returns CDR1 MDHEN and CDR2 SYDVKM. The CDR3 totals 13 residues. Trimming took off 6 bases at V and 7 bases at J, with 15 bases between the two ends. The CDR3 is CASRLDTPGTQYF. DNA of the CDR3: TGTGCCAGCAGGCTCGACACCCCCGGGACCCAGTACTTC.